Below, 26 T cell receptor beta chains from the same sample are listed, as sequenced in a study of blood T cell repertoires in COVID-19. TCRdb keeps only in-frame clones here, not all; method: immunoSEQ multiplex PCR. This table holds about 55,000 clones, 85% to 90% found once. Sample: peripheral blood. Receptors were obtained from a man in his 70s with acute or convalescent COVID-19.

CDR3 region: CASSRIGTGRNTGELFF. CDR3 sequence (DNA): TGTGCCAGCAGCCGGATCGGGACAGGGAGAAACACCGGGGAGCTGTTTTTT. This chain uses TRBV7-2 with TRBJ2-2, with TRBD1 matching over 9 bases. J gave up 2 bases and V 5 bases, and 9 bases lay outside the gene matches. This CDR3 spans 17 amino acids. Germline CDR1 and CDR2: SGHTA and FQGNSA.

The J gene is TRBJ2-6, the V gene TRBV11-1, with a weak D call TRBD1 (5 bases). Germline assignment: CDR1 SGHAT and CDR2 FQDESV (reference sequence). The CDR3 consists of 15 residues. V shed 4 bases and J shed 2 bases, with 9 bases lying between them. The CDR3: CASSSTGPGANVLTF. Here the CDR3 DNA reads TGTGCCAGCAGCTCAACAGGTCCTGGGGCCAACGTCCTGACTTTC.

The CDR3 DNA sequence: TGCAGCGTTGAAATTGGGACAGGGCACACCGGGGAGCTGTTTTTT. Translated, it gives CSVEIGTGHTGELFF. V is TRBV29-1 and J is TRBJ2-2, with 9 bases aligning to TRBD1. The CDR3 is 15 amino acids. Losses at the gene ends were 2 bases for V and 3 bases for J; bases not matched to a gene: 4. Per the germline V gene, CDR1 is SQVTM and CDR2 is ANQGSEA.

The J gene is TRBJ2-7, the V gene TRBV18; tentatively, D is TRBD1 (7 bases). CDR1 is KGHSH, CDR2 LQKENI, per germline. This CDR3 has 12 residues. Trimming cost V 5 bases and J 7 bases, with 12 bases left between them. The chain's CDR3 is CASSSEGAEQYF. In DNA form, the CDR3 reads TGTGCCAGCTCATCGGAGGGGGCTGAGCAGTACTTC.

The genes are TRBV24-1 and TRBJ1-2; possibly TRBD1 for D (5 bases). CDR3 length: 12 amino acids. V lost 10 bases to trimming and J lost 3 bases, with 11 bases between them. Germline V gives CDR1 KGHDR, CDR2 SFDVKD. The CDR3 nucleotides read TGTGCCACGGGGGGGTCTGACTATGGCTACACCTTC. Protein product: CATGGSDYGYTF.

This chain joins TRBV9 and TRBJ2-5, with 7 bases lining up with TRBD2. In germline, CDR1 is SGDLS, CDR2 YYNGEE. Unmatched junction bases numbered 4, after V lost 3 bases and J lost 5 bases. CDR3 length: 13 amino acids. The CDR3 bases are TGTGCCAGCAGCGCCGCGGGGGTGGAGACCCAGTACTTC. Its translation: CASSAAGVETQYF.

The V gene is TRBV18, the J gene TRBJ1-5, with no clear D. With 2 bases removed from V and 4 bases from J, the gap between germline ends came to 6 bases. The CDR3 extends over 13 amino acids. CDR1 and CDR2 (germline): KGHSH, LQKENI. The CDR3 loop reads CASSPSQNQPQHF. The CDR3 DNA reads as TGTGCCAGCTCACCAAGTCAGAATCAGCCCCAGCATTTT.

The rearrangement links TRBV5-5 to TRBJ1-5; D unclear. V lost 0 bases, J lost 7 bases, and 14 bases lay in between. Germline V lookup: CDR1 SGHKS, CDR2 YYEKEE (reference sequence). The CDR3 covers 15 residues. The chain's CDR3 is CASSLERWENQPQHF. In DNA form, the CDR3 reads TGTGCCAGCAGCTTGGAAAGGTGGGAGAACCAGCCCCAGCATTTT.

The chain has TRBV19 and TRBJ2-3; TRBD2 agrees at 11 bases. Germline trimming cut 3 bases from V and 2 bases from J; bases unmatched to any gene: 7. CDR3 length equals 17 residues. The germline CDR1 and CDR2 sequences are LNHDA and SQIVND (reference sequence). The CDR3 region is CASSISSGGPFTDTQYF. As DNA, the CDR3 is TGTGCCAGTAGTATTTCTAGCGGGGGGCCCTTCACAGATACGCAGTATTTT.

The chain couples TRBV4-3 to TRBJ1-2, with TRBD1 matching over 11 bases. The ends lost 4 bases at V and 7 bases at J; junction bases unmatched: 5. The CDR3 runs 14 residues. Germline CDR1 reads LGHNA; CDR2 reads YSLEER. The CDR3 DNA follows: TGCGCCAGCAGCCCAGAGGGACAGGGGGGTGGCTACACCTTC. Translated, it gives CASSPEGQGGGYTF.

The J gene is TRBJ2-3, the V gene TRBV24-1; 10 bases line up with TRBD2. The CDR3 is 17 amino acids. Germline V lookup: CDR1 KGHDR, CDR2 SFDVKD. Losses at the gene ends were 3 bases for V and 5 bases for J; bases not matched to a gene: 10. CDR3: CATSDRLGAGGVDTQYF. In DNA form, the CDR3 reads TGTGCCACCAGTGATCGCCTAGGAGCGGGAGGGGTAGATACGCAGTATTTT.

The chain uses TRBV6-5 and TRBJ1-5; 8 bases are shared with TRBD1. The CDR3 is 13 residues long. Germline lookup yields CDR1 MNHEY and CDR2 SVGAGI. V lost 7 bases, J lost 4 bases, and 3 bases stayed unmatched. The CDR3 sequence is CASKRTGNQPQHF. The CDR3 coding sequence is TGTGCCAGCAAAAGGACAGGGAATCAGCCCCAGCATTTT.

The rearrangement links TRBV9 to TRBJ1-2, with 8 bases fitting TRBD1. Looked up from germline, CDR1 is SGDLS and CDR2 is YYNGEE. The V and J ends lost 0 bases and 2 bases, in that order; junction bases with no gene match: 3. The CDR3 covers 15 residues. The CDR3 loop reads CASSVVTGGNYGYTF. The DNA for the CDR3 is TGTGCCAGCAGCGTAGTTACAGGGGGGAACTATGGCTACACCTTC.

The sample holds a few counts of this clone. V and J are TRBV27 and TRBJ2-7; maybe TRBD2 (6 bases). The CDR3 contains 14 residues. V lost 6 bases and J 6 bases, leaving 18 bases between the germline ends. Germline values: CDR1 MNHEY, CDR2 SMNVEV (reference sequence). As DNA, the CDR3 is TGTGCCAGCAGGACTAGTGGGGCTTCGGGCGAGCAGTACTTC. It specifies CASRTSGASGEQYF.

The gene calls are TRBV6-4 and TRBJ2-7, with 9 nucleotides matching TRBD2. This CDR3 contains 13 residues. Germline V gives CDR1 MRHNA, CDR2 SNTAGT. The V gene end was trimmed by 4 bases and the J gene end by 6 bases; junction bases not matched to a gene: 4. CDR3 sequence reads: CASSAAGGGEQYF. The CDR3 DNA reads TGTGCCAGCAGTGCAGCGGGAGGTGGCGAGCAGTACTTC.

This clone was counted once. The rearrangement uses TRBV7-8 and TRBJ2-7; D gene unclear. The ends were cut back, 0 bases at V and 3 bases at J, with 6 bases in the middle. This CDR3 is 13 amino acids long. From germline, CDR1 is SGHVS and CDR2 FQNEAQ. CDR3 bases: TGTGCCAGCAGCTTAGCAAGAGACTACGAGCAGTACGTC. Its translation is CASSLARDYEQYV.

CDR3 nucleotides: TGTGCCACCAGCAGAGCGGGAGGGTACACTGAAGCTTTCTTT. Translated, it gives CATSRAGGYTEAFF. The rearrangement uses TRBV15 and TRBJ1-1; no clear D. The CDR3 covers 14 residues. Per germline, CDR1 LNHNV and CDR2 YYDKDF (reference sequence). V was shortened by 1 base and J by 3 bases, with 9 bases between the two germline ends.

This clone is categorized as medium-sized. The chain couples TRBV5-5 to TRBJ1-1; D possibly corresponds to TRBD1 (5 bases). The V end was cut by 4 bases, the J end by 3 bases, with 13 bases between. CDR3 length: 14 amino acids. CDR1 SGHKS and CDR2 YYEKEE come from the germline V gene (reference sequence). CDR3: CASSTRGSDTEAFF. The CDR3 DNA reads as TGTGCCAGCAGCACCCGGGGGTCTGACACTGAAGCTTTCTTT.

The chain uses TRBV9 and TRBJ2-3; D gene unclear. V was clipped by 2 bases and J by 0 bases, with 4 bases between them. The CDR3 covers 13 residues. Germline values: CDR1 SGDLS, CDR2 YYNGEE. This CDR3 is CASSVTSTDTQYF. The CDR3 nucleotides are TGTGCCAGCAGCGTCACTAGCACAGATACGCAGTATTTT.

This clone has a single count. The chain uses TRBV6-2 or TRBV6-3 and TRBJ2-7; a possible D gene is TRBD1 (6 bases). Deletions cut 5 bases from V and 3 bases from J, with 14 bases between. Looked up from germline, CDR1 is MNHEY and CDR2 is SVGEGT. The CDR3 is made up of 14 amino acids. In nucleotides, the CDR3 is TGTGCCAGCAGTAGAAGGGGGTACGGCTACGAGCAGTACGTC. This codes for CASSRRGYGYEQYV.

This rearrangement joins TRBV5-4 to TRBJ2-1; no firm D call. Trimming took 4 bases from V and 7 from J, leaving 12 bases between them. There are 13 residues in the CDR3. Per the germline V gene, CDR1 is SGHNT and CDR2 is YYREEE (reference sequence). The CDR3 region is CASSQSPENEQFF. Here the CDR3 DNA reads TGTGCCAGCAGCCAATCCCCCGAGAATGAGCAGTTCTTC.

This chain joins TRBV3-1 (or the pseudogene TRBV3-2) and TRBJ2-2; the D gene is possibly TRBD1 (5 bases). Germline V gives CDR1 LGHDT, CDR2 YNNKEL (reference sequence). Trimming removed 4 bases at V and 2 bases at J, with 11 bases between. The CDR3 contains 15 residues. The CDR3 DNA reads TGTGCCAGCAGCCCTTTAGGGGTTAACACCGGGGAGCTGTTTTTT. Protein product: CASSPLGVNTGELFF.

This chain joins TRBV30 and TRBJ2-1; D is perhaps TRBD1 (5 bases). The CDR3 runs to 11 residues. Germline V gene data show CDR1 as GTSNPN and CDR2 as SVGIG (reference sequence). The chain's CDR3 is CAWGRDNEQFF. The CDR3 DNA sequence: TGTGCGTGGGGCAGGGACAATGAGCAGTTCTTC.

The chain links TRBV4-3 to TRBJ1-4, with D possibly being TRBD1 (5 bases). Trimming took off 0 bases at V and 5 bases at J, with 10 bases between the two ends. Germline V gene data show CDR1 as LGHNA and CDR2 as YSLEER. The CDR3 is 15 amino acids. DNA of the CDR3: TGCGCCAGCAGCCAAGATATCGGGGGGAATGAAAAACTGTTTTTT. Protein product: CASSQDIGGNEKLFF.

The chain carries TRBV5-4 and TRBJ1-5; possible D gene TRBD1, 5 bases. Germline assignment: CDR1 SGHNT and CDR2 YYREEE (reference sequence). The CDR3 consists of 14 residues. V was clipped by 5 bases and J by 0 bases, with 9 bases between them. The CDR3 here is CASSSRVSNQPQHF. The DNA for the CDR3 is TGTGCCAGCAGTTCCAGGGTTAGCAATCAGCCCCAGCATTTT.

This sequence joins TRBV7-2 and TRBJ2-3, with D unresolved. The V end was cut by 2 bases, the J end by 0 bases, with 6 bases between. Looked up from germline, CDR1 is SGHTA and CDR2 is FQGNSA. The CDR3 runs 14 residues. CDR3 protein: CASSLTRSTDTQYF. For the CDR3, the DNA is TGTGCCAGCAGCTTAACCAGGAGCACAGATACGCAGTATTTT.